These T cell receptor beta chains were read from a single sample in a study of graft-versus-host responses after intestinal transplantation. Some clones are missing from TCRdb's copy, which holds only in-frame ones; the method was immunoSEQ multiplex PCR. The sample has approximately 20,000 clones, around 86% seen once; the top ten hold 51%. Source: bone marrow, taken roughly 19 weeks after transplant. The receptors here all came from a human patient who received an intestinal transplant, so some T cells may come from the graft donor. CDR3s include the opening cysteine and the closing phenylalanine or tryptophan. A D gene is named only where the DNA matches it firmly. Rows may omit the clone size; those that give it use once, few, many or a size class.

clone_size: -; v_call: TRBV30; d_call: TRBD2; j_call: TRBJ2-7; cdr3_length: 12; cdr3_nt: TGTGCCTGGAGCGGGGGGTCCTACGAGCAGTACTTC; cdr3_aa: CAWSGGSYEQYF
clone_size: -; v_call: TRBV18; d_call: TRBD2; j_call: TRBJ2-1; cdr3_length: 16; cdr3_nt: TGTGCCAGCTCACCATTAGCGGGAGATAGCTACAATGAGCAGTTCTTC; cdr3_aa: CASSPLAGDSYNEQFF
clone_size: -; v_call: TRBV19; d_call: -; j_call: TRBJ1-1; cdr3_length: 18; cdr3_nt: TGTGCCAGTAGTAACGTTGGGCCGCGTTTATTCATGAACACTGAAGCTTTCTTT; cdr3_aa: CASSNVGPRLFMNTEAFF
clone_size: -; v_call: TRBV29-1; d_call: -; j_call: TRBJ2-7; cdr3_length: 13; cdr3_nt: TGCAGCGTTGAGGGGTTAAGCTCCTACGAGCAGTACTTC; cdr3_aa: CSVEGLSSYEQYF
clone_size: -; v_call: TRBV7-6; d_call: TRBD1; j_call: TRBJ1-4; cdr3_length: 17; cdr3_nt: TGTGCCAGCAGCTTAGGACACCCGGGACAGGGGGAAGAAAAACTGTTTTTT; cdr3_aa: CASSLGHPGQGEEKLFF
clone_size: -; v_call: TRBV2; d_call: -; j_call: TRBJ2-3; cdr3_length: 14; cdr3_nt: TGTGCCAGCGCCCCAGGGGATCGCACAGATACGCAGTATTTT; cdr3_aa: CASAPGDRTDTQYF
clone_size: -; v_call: TRBV7-8; d_call: TRBD1; j_call: TRBJ1-2; cdr3_length: 18; cdr3_nt: TGTGCCAGCAGCCCGCCCTCCGGGACAGGGGTGTCTCACTATGGCTACACCTTC; cdr3_aa: CASSPPSGTGVSHYGYTF
clone_size: -; v_call: TRBV5-1; d_call: TRBD2; j_call: TRBJ2-1; cdr3_length: 15; cdr3_nt: TGCGCCAGCCGCAGTGGCAGCGGGATAGGAAATGAGCAGTTCTTC; cdr3_aa: CASRSGSGIGNEQFF
clone_size: -; v_call: TRBV5-1; d_call: TRBD2; j_call: TRBJ2-3; cdr3_length: 15; cdr3_nt: TGCGCCAGCAAGGGTAGGGCGGGAGTGGTAGATACGCAGTATTTT; cdr3_aa: CASKGRAGVVDTQYF
clone_size: -; v_call: TRBV5-6; d_call: -; j_call: TRBJ1-3; cdr3_length: 16; cdr3_nt: TGTGCCAGCAGCACCCGTGGGGGGGGCTTCGGAAACACCATATATTTT; cdr3_aa: CASSTRGGGFGNTIYF
clone_size: once; v_call: TRBV6-5; d_call: TRBD2; j_call: TRBJ2-1; cdr3_length: 15; cdr3_nt: TGTGCCAGCAGAGCGGGAGGGTCATCCTACAATGAGCAGTTCTTC; cdr3_aa: CASRAGGSSYNEQFF
clone_size: -; v_call: TRBV19; d_call: -; j_call: TRBJ2-7; cdr3_length: 12; cdr3_nt: TGTGCCAGTAGTATAGGATGGAACGAGCAGTACTTC; cdr3_aa: CASSIGWNEQYF
clone_size: -; v_call: TRBV23-1; d_call: TRBD1; j_call: TRBJ2-3; cdr3_length: 13; cdr3_nt: TGCGCCAGCAGTCAAACAGGGGCAGATACGCAGTATTTT; cdr3_aa: CASSQTGADTQYF
clone_size: -; v_call: TRBV15; d_call: -; j_call: TRBJ2-7; cdr3_length: 13; cdr3_nt: TGTGCCACCAGTCCTTCCATTTCTTACGAGCAGTACTTC; cdr3_aa: CATSPSISYEQYF
clone_size: -; v_call: TRBV18; d_call: -; j_call: TRBJ2-7; cdr3_length: 13; cdr3_nt: TGTGCCAGCTCACCGGGAGAGGCCTACGAGCAGTACTTC; cdr3_aa: CASSPGEAYEQYF
clone_size: -; v_call: TRBV19; d_call: TRBD2; j_call: TRBJ2-1; cdr3_length: 15; cdr3_nt: TGTGCCAGTAGTATTAGTCTAGCGGGAGTTCATGAGCAGTTCTTC; cdr3_aa: CASSISLAGVHEQFF
clone_size: few; v_call: TRBV5-6; d_call: -; j_call: TRBJ1-1; cdr3_length: 14; cdr3_nt: TGTGCCAGCAGCTTGAGACAGGTGCGAGGGCGGGCTTTCTTT; cdr3_aa: CASSLRQVRGRAFF
clone_size: -; v_call: TRBV6-5; d_call: -; j_call: TRBJ2-7; cdr3_length: 16; cdr3_nt: TGTGCCAGCAGTTACTCGAGCTCACCAACCAACTACGAGCAGTACTTC; cdr3_aa: CASSYSSSPTNYEQYF
clone_size: few; v_call: TRBV7-3; d_call: -; j_call: TRBJ1-1; cdr3_length: 15; cdr3_nt: TGTGCCAGCAGCTTATGGGCAGGAATGAACACTGAAGCTTTCTTT; cdr3_aa: CASSLWAGMNTEAFF
clone_size: -; v_call: TRBV19; d_call: -; j_call: TRBJ1-5; cdr3_length: 14; cdr3_nt: TGTGCTACGCGGGTGGGAACAGGGAATCAGCCCCAGCATTTT; cdr3_aa: CATRVGTGNQPQHF
clone_size: -; v_call: TRBV7-9; d_call: TRBD1; j_call: TRBJ2-7; cdr3_length: 15; cdr3_nt: TGTGCCAGCAGCCAAGCCGGGACAGGGAACTACGAGCAGTACTTC; cdr3_aa: CASSQAGTGNYEQYF
clone_size: -; v_call: TRBV30; d_call: -; j_call: TRBJ2-4; cdr3_length: 11; cdr3_nt: TGTGCCTGGAGTAGGCCTGACATTCAGTACTTC; cdr3_aa: CAWSRPDIQYF
clone_size: -; v_call: TRBV7-9; d_call: TRBD1; j_call: TRBJ2-3; cdr3_length: 13; cdr3_nt: TGTGCCAGCAGCGGACAGGGGACAGATACGCAGTATTTT; cdr3_aa: CASSGQGTDTQYF
clone_size: -; v_call: TRBV7-9; d_call: TRBD1; j_call: TRBJ2-7; cdr3_length: 14; cdr3_nt: TGTGCCAGCAGCTTAGAAGAGGGACAGGGCGAGCAGTACTTC; cdr3_aa: CASSLEEGQGEQYF
clone_size: once; v_call: TRBV11-2; d_call: -; j_call: TRBJ2-7; cdr3_length: 15; cdr3_nt: TGTGCCAGCAGCCGCCGGGACATGGGCTCCTACGAGCAGTACTTC; cdr3_aa: CASSRRDMGSYEQYF
clone_size: few; v_call: TRBV5-8; d_call: -; j_call: TRBJ2-5; cdr3_length: 11; cdr3_nt: TGTGCCAGCAGCTTGGTAGAGACCCAGTACTTC; cdr3_aa: CASSLVETQYF
clone_size: -; v_call: TRBV9; d_call: -; j_call: TRBJ2-7; cdr3_length: 11; cdr3_nt: TGTGCCAGCAGCGTAGGGGGCGAGCAGTACTTC; cdr3_aa: CASSVGGEQYF
clone_size: -; v_call: TRBV9; d_call: TRBD1; j_call: TRBJ2-7; cdr3_length: 15; cdr3_nt: TGTGCCAGCAGCTCTACCGGGACAGGGAACTACGAGCAGTACTTC; cdr3_aa: CASSSTGTGNYEQYF
clone_size: -; v_call: TRBV4-1; d_call: -; j_call: TRBJ1-1; cdr3_length: 16; cdr3_nt: TGCGCCAGCAGCCAAGTTCAGATGTCAGGGGCCACTGAAGCTTTCTTT; cdr3_aa: CASSQVQMSGATEAFF
clone_size: few; v_call: TRBV28; d_call: -; j_call: TRBJ2-4; cdr3_length: 11; cdr3_nt: TGTGCCAGCAGAGGGGGGAACATTCAGTACTTC; cdr3_aa: CASRGGNIQYF
clone_size: once; v_call: TRBV12-2; d_call: -; j_call: TRBJ1-5; cdr3_length: 15; cdr3_nt: TGTGCAAGTCGCTTAGTCTCTCTCTGCCAGCAGCCCCAGCATTTT; cdr3_aa: CASRLVSLCQQPQHF
clone_size: -; v_call: TRBV9; d_call: TRBD2; j_call: TRBJ2-1; cdr3_length: 15; cdr3_nt: TGTGCCAGCAGCCCGGGACTAGCGGGAGTATCTGAGCAGTTCTTC; cdr3_aa: CASSPGLAGVSEQFF
clone_size: -; v_call: TRBV7-9; d_call: TRBD1; j_call: TRBJ2-7; cdr3_length: 15; cdr3_nt: TGTGCCAGCAGTAATCAGGGGGCCGGTGTCTACGAGCAGTACTTC; cdr3_aa: CASSNQGAGVYEQYF
clone_size: -; v_call: TRBV9; d_call: TRBD1; j_call: TRBJ2-7; cdr3_length: 15; cdr3_nt: TGTGCCAGCAGCCCCCGACAGGGGCCCTCCTACGAGCAGTACTTC; cdr3_aa: CASSPRQGPSYEQYF
clone_size: -; v_call: TRBV30; d_call: -; j_call: TRBJ2-7; cdr3_length: 12; cdr3_nt: TGTGCCTGGAGTGTAGGAGGGTACGAGCAGTACTTC; cdr3_aa: CAWSVGGYEQYF
clone_size: -; v_call: TRBV5-6; d_call: -; j_call: TRBJ1-2; cdr3_length: 14; cdr3_nt: TGTGCCAGCAGCTCGGGGTGGGGTACCTATGGCTACACCTTC; cdr3_aa: CASSSGWGTYGYTF
clone_size: -; v_call: TRBV4-2; d_call: TRBD2; j_call: TRBJ2-1; cdr3_length: 20; cdr3_nt: TGTGCCAGCAGCCGACTGACAGGGGGACTAGCGGGAGGCCGTTACAATGAGCAGTTCTTC; cdr3_aa: CASSRLTGGLAGGRYNEQFF
clone_size: -; v_call: TRBV19; d_call: -; j_call: TRBJ2-7; cdr3_length: 16; cdr3_nt: TGTGCCAGTAGTCTCTCCGCCACAGGGTCTTTCGGCGAGCAGTACTTC; cdr3_aa: CASSLSATGSFGEQYF
clone_size: once; v_call: TRBV28; d_call: TRBD1; j_call: TRBJ2-7; cdr3_length: 17; cdr3_nt: TGTGCCAGCAGTTTATACCCCCCGACAGGGGTCAACTACGAGCAGTACTTC; cdr3_aa: CASSLYPPTGVNYEQYF